A selection of T cell receptor beta chains follows, all from one sample in a study of Ad26.COV2.S vaccination and SARS-CoV-2 variants. Sequencing used immunoSEQ multiplex PCR; TCRdb keeps in-frame clones, though not all of them. The sample holds around 270,000 clones, around 85% seen once. The source was peripheral blood, collected in a trial of Ad26.COV2.S vaccine versus placebo. The source of these receptors is a person aged 18-65 years who received the Ad26.COV2.S COVID-19 vaccine or a placebo. Each CDR3 is given with its conserved first and last residue. A D gene is named only where the DNA matches it firmly. Where a row states a size, it is once, few, many or the class of an expanded clone; other rows omit it.

V gene,D gene,J gene,clone size,CDR3 DNA,CDR3 protein
TRBV6-5,TRBD1,TRBJ2-7,once,TGTGCCAGCAGTTACCCGGGACAGTCGATCGACGAGCAGTACTTC,CASSYPGQSIDEQYF
TRBV6-5,.,TRBJ1-2,.,TGTGCCAGCAGTTACTCCCCGGGGACGCTCCTCGGTGGCTACACCTTC,CASSYSPGTLLGGYTF
TRBV18,TRBD1,TRBJ1-2,.,TGTGCCAGCTCCCAGGGACAGGATTATGGCTACACCTTC,CASSQGQDYGYTF
TRBV9,.,TRBJ1-1,.,TGTGCCAGCAGCCCGGACACGTTAAGGACTGAAGCTTTCTTT,CASSPDTLRTEAFF
TRBV4-2,.,TRBJ1-4,.,TGTGCCAGCAGCCAAGAGGAGAATAATGAAAAACTGTTTTTT,CASSQEENNEKLFF
TRBV5-1,TRBD2,TRBJ2-7,.,TGCGCCAGCAGCTTGGCTCTTAGCGGGGGTGACGAGCAGTACTTC,CASSLALSGGDEQYF
TRBV25-1,TRBD2,TRBJ2-1,.,TGTGCCAGCAGTGAATTACTAGCGGGGGACTCTGAGCAGTTCTTC,CASSELLAGDSEQFF
TRBV5-6,TRBD2,TRBJ2-7,.,TGTGCCAGCAGCTTTACTAGCGGGGTGACCTCCTACGAGCAGTACTTC,CASSFTSGVTSYEQYF
TRBV5-4,TRBD2,TRBJ2-3,.,TGTGCCAGCAGCTCTCGGGGCGGGAGGGCTAGCACAGATACGCAGTATTTT,CASSSRGGRASTDTQYF
TRBV4-3,.,TRBJ1-1,few,TGCGCCAGCAGCCAAGATGGGACACAGAACACTGAAGCTTTCTTT,CASSQDGTQNTEAFF
TRBV19,TRBD1,TRBJ1-2,.,TGTGCCAGTACCGAACCCTGGACAGGACATGGCTACACCTTC,CASTEPWTGHGYTF
TRBV18,.,TRBJ2-4,.,TGTGCCAGCTCACCAGGGGGCATGGACAAAAACATTCAGTACTTC,CASSPGGMDKNIQYF
TRBV3-1/TRBV3-2,.,TRBJ1-1,.,TGTGCCAGCAGCCCGCCTGACGATTCTGAAGCTTTCTTT,CASSPPDDSEAFF
TRBV7-3,TRBD2,TRBJ2-3,.,TGTGCCAGCAGCTCCGGACTAGCGGGAGGGTTGGATACGCAGTATTTT,CASSSGLAGGLDTQYF
TRBV30,TRBD2,TRBJ2-1,.,TGTGCCACCCGAGGGTATTCACTAGCGGGAGAGCAGTTCTTC,CATRGYSLAGEQFF
TRBV3-1/TRBV3-2,TRBD2,TRBJ2-7,.,TGTGCCAGCAGCCAGTTTAGCGGGGGCTCCTACGAGCAGTACTTC,CASSQFSGGSYEQYF
TRBV7-3,TRBD1,TRBJ2-2,.,TGTGCCAGCAGCTTTTCACAGGGGGCCGGGGAGCTGTTTTTT,CASSFSQGAGELFF
TRBV3-1/TRBV3-2,.,TRBJ1-2,few,TGTGCCAGCAGCCAAGGACAGGCGAGCTATGGCTACACCTTC,CASSQGQASYGYTF
TRBV7-2,TRBD2,TRBJ2-3,.,TGTGCCAGCAGCAAGAACCCGGGACTATCGAGCACAGATACGCAGTATTTT,CASSKNPGLSSTDTQYF
TRBV10-3,.,TRBJ2-5,.,TGTGCCATCAGTGAAGGGGAGGCGTATGAGACCCAGTACTTC,CAISEGEAYETQYF
TRBV7-2,TRBD1,TRBJ2-1,.,TGTGCCAGCAGCTTAGCGGACAGGGTGGCAACCTACTACAATGAGCAGTTCTTC,CASSLADRVATYYNEQFF
TRBV19,TRBD1,TRBJ1-5,.,TGTGCCAGTAGTACTTCAGGGGGCTCAGGACAGCCCCAGCATTTT,CASSTSGGSGQPQHF
TRBV4-3,.,TRBJ1-3,.,TGCGCCAGCAGCCAAGATTCCGGGTCTGGAAACACCATATATTTT,CASSQDSGSGNTIYF
TRBV6-6,.,TRBJ2-1,.,TGTGCCAGCAGCCCCCCCGGCGGGAATGAGCAGTTCTTC,CASSPPGGNEQFF
TRBV2,.,TRBJ1-1,.,TGTGCCAGCAGAGGGGACCTGAACACTGAAGCTTTCTTT,CASRGDLNTEAFF
TRBV7-2,.,TRBJ2-5,.,TGTGCCAGCAGCTTATTAGCGCCCGTGGAGACCCAGTACTTC,CASSLLAPVETQYF
TRBV18,.,TRBJ2-5,.,TGTGCCAGCTCACCACCGGGGAGAGAGACCCAGTACTTC,CASSPPGRETQYF
TRBV18,.,TRBJ2-1,.,TGTGCCAGCTCACTCAGCTCCTACAATGAGCAGTTCTTC,CASSLSSYNEQFF
TRBV6-2/TRBV6-3,TRBD2,TRBJ2-1,.,TGTGCCAGCAGTTACGAGACTAGCGGCAACCTTTACAATGAGCAGTTCTTC,CASSYETSGNLYNEQFF
TRBV20-1,TRBD1,TRBJ2-7,.,TGCAGTGCTAGTGCCCGGGTTGTGACAGGGGATCACTACGAGCAGTACTTC,CSASARVVTGDHYEQYF
TRBV30,.,TRBJ1-1,.,TGTGCCTGGAGTACAGGGACGAACACTGAAGCTTTCTTT,CAWSTGTNTEAFF
TRBV27,.,TRBJ2-7,.,TGTGCCAGCAGACCTACAGGGTCCTACGAGCAGTACTTC,CASRPTGSYEQYF
TRBV6-2/TRBV6-3,.,TRBJ1-1,.,TGTGCCAGCAGTTACAAGGGTTACACTGAAGCTTTCTTT,CASSYKGYTEAFF
TRBV3-1/TRBV3-2,.,TRBJ2-7,.,TGTGCCAGCAGCCAAAGTCCAGGGACCTACGAGCAGTACTTC,CASSQSPGTYEQYF
TRBV12-3/TRBV12-4,.,TRBJ2-7,.,TGTGCCAGTCGGAGGGACCCCACCTACGAGCAGTACTTC,CASRRDPTYEQYF
TRBV27,TRBD1,TRBJ1-6,.,TGTGCCAGCAGTTTTGCAGGGGGCAAACTTAATTCACCCCTCCACTTT,CASSFAGGKLNSPLHF
TRBV19,.,TRBJ2-3,.,TGTGCCAGTAGGGTCGCTAGCCGAGATACGCAGTATTTT,CASRVASRDTQYF
TRBV30,.,TRBJ1-1,once,TGTGCCTGGAGTGTCGTCAAGACAGTCGTGAACACTGAAGCTTTCTTT,CAWSVVKTVVNTEAFF
TRBV7-2,.,TRBJ1-5,.,TGTGCCAGCAGCTCCCAGCTTAATCAGCCCCAGCATTTT,CASSSQLNQPQHF
TRBV24-1,TRBD2,TRBJ2-3,.,TGTGCCACCGGGACGGGGGGGGCCTCAGATACGCAGTATTTT,CATGTGGASDTQYF
TRBV7-9,.,TRBJ1-5,.,TGTGCCAGCAGCTTCGGTAAACAGCCCCAGCATTTT,CASSFGKQPQHF
TRBV6-6,TRBD2,TRBJ2-7,.,TGTGCCAGCAACCCGGGGGGGGTCTCCTACGAGCAGTACTTC,CASNPGGVSYEQYF
TRBV18,TRBD2,TRBJ2-1,.,TGTGCCAGCTCACCAGGACTAGAAAGTAATGAGCAGTTCTTC,CASSPGLESNEQFF
TRBV5-5,.,TRBJ2-3,.,TGTGCCAGCAGCCTGGCGCCAACTAGCACAGATACGCAGTATTTT,CASSLAPTSTDTQYF
TRBV6-2/TRBV6-3,TRBD2,TRBJ2-1,once,TGTGCCAGCAGTTCACCCGGGACTAGCGCCTATGAGCAGTTCTTC,CASSSPGTSAYEQFF
TRBV2,.,TRBJ1-1,.,TGTGCCAGCGGAGGGGGTTTGTCTGAAGCTTTCTTT,CASGGGLSEAFF
TRBV4-2,TRBD2,TRBJ2-3,.,TGTGCCAGCAGCCAAGAGGATGGGACTAGCGGGAATCGGGCGCAGTATTTT,CASSQEDGTSGNRAQYF
TRBV6-5,.,TRBJ1-2,.,TGTGCCACCCAATGGGCCGGGGCGGACACCTTC,CATQWAGADTF
TRBV14,TRBD1,TRBJ1-2,.,TGTGCCAGCAGCCATTGGGACAGAACATTCTTTCACTATGGCTACACCTTC,CASSHWDRTFFHYGYTF
TRBV19,TRBD1,TRBJ2-5,.,TGTGCCAGTAGTGCCGCTGACAGGGGGCGGGAGGAGACCCAGTACTTC,CASSAADRGREETQYF
TRBV5-6,.,TRBJ2-3,.,TGTGCCAGCAGCTTGAGATTCCCGGACACTCACACAGATACGCAGTATTTT,CASSLRFPDTHTDTQYF
TRBV29-1,TRBD1,TRBJ1-1,.,TGCAGCGTTGTCCGACCGGGACAGGGGGCTGAAGCTTTCTTT,CSVVRPGQGAEAFF
TRBV19,.,TRBJ1-5,.,TGTGCCAGTAGTATAGCCGGGAACAATCAGCCCCAGCATTTT,CASSIAGNNQPQHF